This T cell receptor beta chain was found in a study of blood T cell repertoires in COVID-19. For the study at large: Sites across the United States, Italy and Spain contributed samples from acute and convalescent COVID-19. Sources were T cells, B-cell-depleted T cells, or PBMCs; the material itself was cDNA or gDNA.

The assay was immunoSEQ multiplex PCR, and TCRdb's table has in-frame clones only and misses some. The repertoire consists of roughly 400,000 clones, with 80% to 90% occurring once and the leading ten covering roughly 9.4%. The V segment lost 6 bases and the J segment 3 bases; nucleotides outside the gene matches: 6. The CDR3 consists of 15 residues. Per germline, CDR1 LNHDA and CDR2 SQIVND (reference sequence). This clone is a singleton in its sample. The chain links TRBV19 to TRBJ1-5, with 9 nucleotides matching TRBD1. The sample consisted of PBMCs or T cells enriched from blood (not recorded which). This TCR was recovered from a woman between 50 and 59 years old who had recovered from COVID-19. This CDR3 is CASSFRDRDNQPQHF. The DNA of the CDR3 is TGTGCCAGTAGCTTCCGGGACAGGGACAATCAGCCCCAGCATTTT.